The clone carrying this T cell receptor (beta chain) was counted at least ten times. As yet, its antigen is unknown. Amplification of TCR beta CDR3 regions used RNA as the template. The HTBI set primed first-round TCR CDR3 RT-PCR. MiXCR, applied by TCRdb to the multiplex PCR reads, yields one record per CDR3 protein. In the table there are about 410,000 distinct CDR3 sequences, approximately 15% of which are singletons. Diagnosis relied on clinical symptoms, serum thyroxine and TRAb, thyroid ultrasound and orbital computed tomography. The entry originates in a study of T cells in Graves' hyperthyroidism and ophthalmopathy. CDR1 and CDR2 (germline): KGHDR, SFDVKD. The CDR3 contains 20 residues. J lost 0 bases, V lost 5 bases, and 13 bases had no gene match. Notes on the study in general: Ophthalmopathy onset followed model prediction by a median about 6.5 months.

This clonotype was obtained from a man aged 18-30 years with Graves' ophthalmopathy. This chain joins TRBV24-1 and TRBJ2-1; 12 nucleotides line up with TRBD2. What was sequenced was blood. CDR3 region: CATSGRATSGGRYSYNEQFF. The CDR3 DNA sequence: TGTGCCACCAGTGGTCGGGCGACTAGCGGGGGTCGGTACTCCTACAATGAGCAGTTCTTC.